This TCR beta chain was obtained from a study of blood T cell repertoires in COVID-19. Overall study context: Acute and convalescent COVID-19 specimens originated in the United States, Italy and Spain. PBMCs, B-cell-depleted T cells, or T cells provided the cDNA or gDNA that made up the material.

Germline V gene data show CDR1 as ENHRY and CDR2 as SYGVKD. V was trimmed by 9 bases and J by 3 bases, leaving 14 bases between them. The CDR3 spans 13 residues. Source study methods: For nucleated cells, counts were estimated from reference gene primer amplification. Libraries were prepared by immunoSEQ multiplex PCR; TCRdb keeps only in-frame clonotypes and omits some of them. For V, J and clone size, that table is used; D and trimming come from the DNA. The sample contains 200,000 to 250,000 clones, about 86% of which appear only once. The clonotype was recovered from a man between 60 and 75 years old with acute or convalescent COVID-19. Source material: peripheral blood. The chain recombines TRBV10-3 with TRBJ1-1; D is perhaps TRBD1 (5 bases). The CDR3 reads CAIGGARDTEAFF. The CDR3 bases are TGTGCCATAGGAGGGGCTCGGGACACTGAAGCTTTCTTT.